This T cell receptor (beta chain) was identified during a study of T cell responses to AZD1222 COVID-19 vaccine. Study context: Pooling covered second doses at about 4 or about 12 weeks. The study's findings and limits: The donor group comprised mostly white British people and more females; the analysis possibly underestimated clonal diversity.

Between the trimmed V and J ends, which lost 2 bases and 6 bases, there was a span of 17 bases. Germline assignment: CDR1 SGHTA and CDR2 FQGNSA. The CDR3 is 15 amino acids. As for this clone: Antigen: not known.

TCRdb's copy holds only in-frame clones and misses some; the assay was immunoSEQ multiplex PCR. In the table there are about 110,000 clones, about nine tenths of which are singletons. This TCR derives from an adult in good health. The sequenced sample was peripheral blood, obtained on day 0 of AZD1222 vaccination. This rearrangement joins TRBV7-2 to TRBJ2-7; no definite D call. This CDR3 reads CASSLFVRQGLEQYF. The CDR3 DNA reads TGTGCCAGCAGCTTATTTGTCAGACAAGGGCTCGAGCAGTACTTC.